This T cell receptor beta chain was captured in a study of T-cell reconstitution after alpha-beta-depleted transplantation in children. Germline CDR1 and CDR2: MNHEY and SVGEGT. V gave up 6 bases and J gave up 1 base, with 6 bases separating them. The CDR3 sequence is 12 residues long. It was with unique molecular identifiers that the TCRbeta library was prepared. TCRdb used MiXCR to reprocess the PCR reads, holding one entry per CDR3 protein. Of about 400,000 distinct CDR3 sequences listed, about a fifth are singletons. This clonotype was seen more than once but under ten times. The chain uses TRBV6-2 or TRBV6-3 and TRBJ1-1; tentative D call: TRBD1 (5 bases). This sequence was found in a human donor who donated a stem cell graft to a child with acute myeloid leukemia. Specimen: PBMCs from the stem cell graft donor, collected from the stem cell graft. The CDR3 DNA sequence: TGTGCCAGCAGGGGACCGAACACTGAAGCTTTCTTT. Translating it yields CASRGPNTEAFF.